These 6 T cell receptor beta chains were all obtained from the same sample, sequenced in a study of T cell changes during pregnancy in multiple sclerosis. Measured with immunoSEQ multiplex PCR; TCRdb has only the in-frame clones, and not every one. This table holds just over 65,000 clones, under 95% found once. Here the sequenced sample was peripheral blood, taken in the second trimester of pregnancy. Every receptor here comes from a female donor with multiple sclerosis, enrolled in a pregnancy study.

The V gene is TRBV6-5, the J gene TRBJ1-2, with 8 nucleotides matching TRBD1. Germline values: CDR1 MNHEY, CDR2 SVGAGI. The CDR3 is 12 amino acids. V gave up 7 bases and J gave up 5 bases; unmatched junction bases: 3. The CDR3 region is CASNGQGYGYTF. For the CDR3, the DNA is TGTGCCAGCAACGGACAGGGATATGGCTACACCTTC.

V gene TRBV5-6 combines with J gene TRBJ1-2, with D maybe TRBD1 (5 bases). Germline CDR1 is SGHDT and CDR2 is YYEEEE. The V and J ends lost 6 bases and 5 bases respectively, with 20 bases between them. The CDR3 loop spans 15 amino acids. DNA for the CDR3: TGTGCCAGCAACCGGAATCAGGGCTTGGCTTATGGCTACACCTTC. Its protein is CASNRNQGLAYGYTF.

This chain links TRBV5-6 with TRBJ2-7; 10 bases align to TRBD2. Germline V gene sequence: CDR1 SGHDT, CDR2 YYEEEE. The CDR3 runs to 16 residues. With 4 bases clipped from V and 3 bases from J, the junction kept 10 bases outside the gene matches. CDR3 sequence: CASSRSGTSGNYEQYF. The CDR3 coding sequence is TGTGCCAGCAGCCGCTCCGGTACTAGCGGGAACTACGAGCAGTACTTC.

The CDR3 nucleotides read TGTGCCAGCAGGACTGGACAGGGGGTGACTGAAGCTTTCTTT. Its protein is CASRTGQGVTEAFF. The chain carries TRBV6-1 and TRBJ1-1; 10 nucleotides agree with TRBD1. This CDR3 has 14 residues. V lost 6 bases, J lost 5 bases, and 6 bases stayed unmatched. Germline-derived CDR1 and CDR2 are MNHNS and SASEGT.

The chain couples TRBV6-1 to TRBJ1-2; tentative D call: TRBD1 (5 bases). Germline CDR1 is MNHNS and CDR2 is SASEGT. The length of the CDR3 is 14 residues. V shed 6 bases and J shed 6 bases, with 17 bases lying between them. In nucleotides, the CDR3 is TGTGCCAGCAGCGAGCCCCCGGCAGGGAATGGCTACACCTTC. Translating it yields CASSEPPAGNGYTF.

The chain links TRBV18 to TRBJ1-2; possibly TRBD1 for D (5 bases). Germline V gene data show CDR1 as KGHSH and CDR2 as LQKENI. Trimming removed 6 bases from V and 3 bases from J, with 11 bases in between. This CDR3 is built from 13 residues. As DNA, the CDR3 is TGTGCCAGCTCGCTGACAGATGACTATGGCTACACCTTC. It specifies CASSLTDDYGYTF.